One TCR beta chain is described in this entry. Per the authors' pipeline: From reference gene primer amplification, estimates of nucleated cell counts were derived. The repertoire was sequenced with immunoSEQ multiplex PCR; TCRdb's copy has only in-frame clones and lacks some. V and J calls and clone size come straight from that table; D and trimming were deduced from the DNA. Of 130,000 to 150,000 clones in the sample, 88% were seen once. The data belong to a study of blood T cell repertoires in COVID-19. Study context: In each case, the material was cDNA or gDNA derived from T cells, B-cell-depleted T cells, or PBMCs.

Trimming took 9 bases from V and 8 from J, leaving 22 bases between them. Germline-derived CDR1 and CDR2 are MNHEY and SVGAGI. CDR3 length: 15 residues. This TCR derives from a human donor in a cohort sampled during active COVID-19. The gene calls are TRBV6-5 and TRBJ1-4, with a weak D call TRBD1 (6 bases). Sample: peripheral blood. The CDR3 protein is CASQPGTSLAEKLFF. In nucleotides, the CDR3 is TGTGCCAGTCAGCCCGGGACATCCCTGGCAGAAAAACTGTTTTTT.